The TCR beta chain described here comes from a study of blood T cells in healthy people across ages. Germline assignment: CDR1 LGHDT and CDR2 YNNKEL (reference sequence). This CDR3 contains 18 residues. After removal of 4 bases from V and 2 bases from J, the junction contained 16 bases not matched to a gene. Primers used in a second PCR of about 6 to 11 cycles were a sample-barcoded 5' primer and a J-beta primer mix. Using its own MiXCR run on the 5' RACE reads, TCRdb lists one record per CDR3 protein. The repertoire holds some 1.5 million distinct CDR3 sequences, 28% seen once, with 7.7% in the top ten.

The source is a woman in her 30s in good health. The sample consisted of blood. The rearrangement links TRBV3-1 to TRBJ2-5; 7 bases match TRBD1. The CDR3 is CASSPMAGQVGGQETQYF. The CDR3 nucleotides are TGTGCCAGCAGCCCGATGGCCGGACAGGTCGGTGGTCAAGAGACCCAGTACTTC.